This TCR beta chain appears in the sequencing data of a study of Tregs in tolerant kidney transplant recipients (dated by TCRdb to between 2018 and 2020). Looking at the study overall: The transplants used related donors along with nonmyeloablative bone marrow transplantation, and in the human trials mixed chimerism was transient. TCRbeta sequencing was used in the study to identify donor-specific regulatory T cells before combined kidney and bone marrow transplantation, and the identified cells were then tracked after transplant.

Beyond this particular receptor, the publication reports: Donor-specific Treg expansion exceeded global Treg expansion in tolerant patients, suggesting antigen-driven rather than nonspecific expansion. Because the PCR primers were changed over time for some patients, nucleotide-level comparison could not be performed across the samples from those patients. Expanding Tregs with activated donor B cells appeared to identify the most biologically relevant and donor-specific TCRbeta repertoire. The study was constrained by small patient numbers, and validation of the findings is required in larger populations and under other immunosuppression protocols. Biological reproducibility was not examined directly, but technical replication error appeared to be minimal.

The CDR3 holds 15 amino acids from the cysteine to the phenylalanine. This entry keeps only the CDR3 DNA: 45 bases, framed from base 1. V trim: 6 bases; J trim: 0 bases; unmatched bases: 7. According to the germline V gene, CDR1 reads MDHEN and CDR2 reads SYDVKM. Interpreted using the paper, the time point label stands for: blood sample drawn before combined kidney and bone marrow transplant. Thawed PBMCs were FACS-sorted into unstimulated Tregs (CD4+CD25+CD127-), CD4+ non-Tregs (CD4+CD25-), CD4 cells and CD8 cells. The patients were several recipients of combined kidney and bone marrow transplants from the ITN036ST trial, and samples were available only from these trial subjects. Healthy control blood was processed by Ficoll density gradient to PBMCs and cryopreserved; patient PBMCs were collected before and after transplant. Remarks on this clone: Its antigen is unknown. Nothing much larger sits one base from this clone, and base qualities are not available.

For TCRbeta CDR3 sequencing, genomic DNA from the sorted cells was extracted using the QIAGEN DNeasy Blood and Tissue Kit. High-throughput TCRbeta CDR3 sequencing was carried out commercially through immunoSEQ, with PCR amplification with bias correction and internal controls included. As for the authors' bioinformatics: Unique productive TCRbeta sequences were defined by CDR3 nucleotide sequence where primers matched, otherwise by CDR3 amino acid sequence with Vbeta and Jbeta genes. As a correction for sorting error, sequences shared between sorted populations at a frequency ratio of 2:1 or less were discarded, and the remaining shared sequences were assigned to the higher population. Donor-reactive sequences were defined as at least 5-fold expanded in CFSE-low cells versus unstimulated cells, with frequency of at least 0.01% in CFSE-low cells. Repertoire divergence was quantified by Jensen-Shannon divergence calculated from the top 100 TCRbeta sequences ranked by frequency. For samples with multiple sequencing runs, sorting error was corrected in each run separately before the runs were combined. The table was pulled from immuneACCESS by TCRdb, which kept in-frame rearrangements only. Such tables lose some clones; where checked, under half of the loss comes from unresolved V genes, and the rest has no known cause. The D gene and trimming were derived from the DNA, and the V and J assignments and clone size from that table. This sample holds about 69,000 clones; 85% to 90% were observed only once. The ten largest clones capture 0.35% to 0.5% of the sample.

This specimen was CD4+ T cells from blood, taken before the transplant. The sequence was obtained from a human donor who received a combined kidney and bone marrow transplant. Rearrangement joined TRBV28 to TRBJ1-1, with 7 central nucleotides matching TRBD1. The CDR3 region: CASSHRQGVNTEAFF. The DNA is as follows: TGTGCCAGCAGCCATCGACAGGGAGTGAACACTGAAGCTTTCTTT. Full variable domain (CDR3 extended with the reference TRBV28 and TRBJ1-1 proteins): DVKVTQSSRYLVKRTGEKVFLECVQDMDHENMFWYRQDPGLGLRLIYFSYDVKMKEKGDIPEGYSVSREKKERFSLILESASTNQTSMYLCASSHRQGVNTEAFFGQGTRLTVV.